The rows below give T cell receptor beta chains drawn from one sample of a study of shared clonotypes between healthy human individuals. The table came from immunoSEQ multiplex PCR; TCRdb's copy has only in-frame clones and leaves some out. The profile shows about 820,000 clones, 80% to 95% of them singletons. The material sequenced was naive CD8+ T cells sorted from blood. Source of these receptors: a man aged 25 to 40 in good health. Each CDR3 is given with its conserved first and last residue. The D gene is left open where the match is weak. Clone size is not always given. Where it is, it says once, few, many or a class for expanded clones.

V gene	clone size	J gene	D gene	CDR3 protein	CDR3 DNA
TRBV7-8	-	TRBJ1-1	TRBD1	CASSLGTGFTEAFF	TGTGCCAGCAGCTTAGGGACAGGCTTCACTGAAGCTTTCTTT
TRBV29-1	-	TRBJ2-5	-	CSVEQGVETQYF	TGCAGCGTTGAACAGGGCGTAGAGACCCAGTACTTC
TRBV5-1	-	TRBJ1-1	-	CASSLEGRTEAFF	TGCGCCAGCAGCTTGGAGGGGCGAACTGAAGCTTTCTTT
TRBV27	once	TRBJ2-7	TRBD2	CASRQLAGEREQYF	TGTGCCAGCAGACAACTAGCGGGAGAGCGCGAGCAGTACTTC
TRBV7-9	-	TRBJ2-3	TRBD2	CASSPGLAGYLFHTQYF	TGTGCCAGCAGCCCAGGACTAGCGGGATATCTTTTCCATACGCAGTATTTT
TRBV2	-	TRBJ2-7	-	CASSPREYEQYF	TGTGCCAGCAGCCCCAGGGAATACGAGCAGTACTTC
TRBV5-8	-	TRBJ2-3	-	CASSHPRGPSSSSTDTQYF	TGTGCCAGCAGCCACCCCCGGGGGCCGTCCTCATCTAGCACAGATACGCAGTATTTT
TRBV6-5	-	TRBJ1-4	-	CASSSQGKGEKLFF	TGTGCCAGCAGTTCACAGGGTAAAGGTGAAAAACTGTTTTTT
TRBV27	-	TRBJ2-1	-	CASRKSWESYNEQFF	TGTGCCAGCAGGAAGAGCTGGGAGTCCTACAATGAGCAGTTCTTC
TRBV29-1	once	TRBJ2-7	TRBD2	CSAGGEPTYEQYF	TGCAGCGCTGGGGGGGAGCCGACCTACGAGCAGTACTTC
TRBV27	-	TRBJ2-1	TRBD2	CASSPLGLAGFHEQFF	TGTGCCAGCAGTCCCCTGGGACTAGCGGGATTCCATGAGCAGTTCTTC
TRBV7-9	-	TRBJ2-2	TRBD1	CASSLVRLDRELSGELFF	TGTGCCAGCAGCTTAGTTAGGCTCGACAGGGAACTAAGCGGGGAGCTGTTTTTT
TRBV14	-	TRBJ1-2	TRBD1	CASRGTGTNYGYTF	TGTGCCAGCAGAGGGACAGGGACAAACTATGGCTACACCTTC
TRBV10-2	-	TRBJ2-7	-	CASSESTVQYYEQYF	TGCGCCAGCAGTGAGTCGACAGTCCAATACTACGAGCAGTACTTC
TRBV19	-	TRBJ2-2	-	CASSMAKVVSITGELFF	TGTGCCAGTAGTATGGCCAAGGTTGTGTCGATAACCGGGGAGCTGTTTTTT
TRBV19	-	TRBJ2-1	-	CASSLDNYNEQFF	TGTGCCAGTAGTCTTGACAATTACAATGAGCAGTTCTTC
TRBV14	-	TRBJ2-1	-	CASSQAGGAGYAEQFF	TGTGCCAGCAGCCAAGCTGGGGGCGCGGGGTATGCTGAGCAGTTCTTC
TRBV4-1	-	TRBJ2-1	-	CASSQALNHGGEQFF	TGCGCCAGCAGCCAGGCCTTGAACCATGGGGGTGAGCAGTTCTTC
TRBV6-5	once	TRBJ1-1	-	CASSALEGADTEAFF	TGTGCCAGCAGTGCCCTGGAGGGAGCGGATACTGAAGCTTTCTTT
TRBV7-9	-	TRBJ1-1	-	CAITSGDGNTEAFF	TGTGCCATCACCTCCGGGGACGGGAACACTGAAGCTTTCTTT
TRBV15	-	TRBJ1-2	TRBD1	CATSRGGEETGTYGYTF	TGTGCCACCAGCAGAGGAGGCGAGGAGACAGGGACCTATGGCTACACCTTC
TRBV6-1	-	TRBJ2-1	-	CASRDSSGVEQFF	TGTGCCTCCCGGGACTCCTCCGGGGTTGAGCAGTTCTTC
TRBV29-1	-	TRBJ1-1	-	CSVAGTLVNTEAFF	TGCAGCGTAGCCGGGACACTCGTGAACACTGAAGCTTTCTTT
TRBV7-2	-	TRBJ1-4	TRBD1	CASSWTGGVEKLFF	TGTGCCAGCAGCTGGACAGGGGGCGTAGAAAAACTGTTTTTT
TRBV6-5	-	TRBJ1-3	-	CASSLSDSGNTIYF	TGTGCCAGCAGTTTATCTGATTCTGGAAACACCATATATTTT
TRBV29-1	-	TRBJ2-1	-	CSVEPKLHMAEQFF	TGCAGCGTTGAACCGAAGTTGCATATGGCTGAGCAGTTCTTC
TRBV27	-	TRBJ2-7	-	CASSELGGYEQYF	TGTGCCAGCAGCGAACTAGGGGGCTACGAGCAGTACTTC
TRBV6-1	-	TRBJ2-1	-	CASSDAGSYNEQFF	TGTGCCAGCAGTGACGCGGGTTCCTACAATGAGCAGTTCTTC
TRBV18	-	TRBJ2-7	TRBD2	CASSPRRGGDYEQYF	TGTGCCAGCTCACCAAGACGCGGGGGAGACTACGAGCAGTACTTC